This T cell receptor (beta chain) was obtained from a study of shared clonotypes between healthy human individuals. Overall study results and limits: Shared clonotypes across all four donors exceeded non-shared ones in generation probability.

This clone appeared a single time. The antigen is not known. V lost 1 base, J lost 0 bases, and 14 bases lay in between. Per germline, CDR1 LGHNA and CDR2 YSLEER. This CDR3 comprises 17 residues. All of the donors resided in Nashville, Tennessee, and each was a Caucasian adult. The data were produced by immunoSEQ multiplex PCR, yet TCRdb's version contains in-frame clones alone and is incomplete. The table lists 950,000 to 1,100,000 clones, roughly 74% of them singletons, with roughly 0.62% in the top ten. This TCR derives from a man younger than 30 in good health. Some clones in this sample may be carry-over from other donors' samples. Sequencing input: memory CD4+ T cells from PBMCs. Subset here: CD45RA-negative fraction. The chain uses TRBV4-3 and TRBJ2-3; D is unclear. The CDR3 here is CASSQAYHIGSTDTQYF. The CDR3 bases are TGCGCCAGCAGCCAAGCGTACCATATCGGTAGCACAGATACGCAGTATTTT.